The 18 T cell receptor beta chains below come from one sample, sequenced in a study of PD-L1 blockade in urothelial cancer. The time point was: pretreatment peripheral blood. Libraries were prepared by immunoSEQ multiplex PCR; TCRdb keeps only in-frame clonotypes and omits some of them. The sample yields 58,000 or so clones, about four fifths seen once. The sequenced sample was PBMCs, obtained around atezolizumab (anti-PD-L1) treatment. Receptors originate from a man in his 70s with urothelial cancer.

The chain employs TRBV18 and TRBJ2-1; the D is unclear. The V gene's germline CDR1 is KGHSH and CDR2 LQKENI. The CDR3 consists of 13 residues. Between the trimmed V and J ends, which lost 3 bases and 8 bases, there was a span of 11 bases. The CDR3 protein is CASSPPTTHEQFF. DNA for the CDR3: TGTGCCAGCTCACCTCCAACTACCCATGAGCAGTTCTTC.

The chain combines TRBV6-1 with TRBJ1-2; D is undetermined. CDR1 MNHNS and CDR2 SASEGT come from the germline V gene. The V end was cut by 6 bases, the J end by 1 base, with 12 bases between. The CDR3 contains 14 residues. The CDR3 bases are TGTGCCAGCAGACTGTTATCGGGTAACTATGGCTACACCTTC. It yields the protein CASRLLSGNYGYTF.

There are a few counts of this clone. V gene TRBV5-1 combines with J gene TRBJ2-7; 11 bases agree with TRBD1. This CDR3 spans 14 amino acids. Trimming removed 2 bases from V and 3 bases from J; junction bases left unmatched: 1. Germline CDR1 reads SGHRS; CDR2 reads YFSETQ. The CDR3 DNA follows: TGCGCCAGCAGCTTCGGGACAGGGGGCTACGAGCAGTACTTC. Residues: CASSFGTGGYEQYF.

The V gene is TRBV7-3, the J gene TRBJ2-1; TRBD1 matches 8 bases. The germline V gene has CDR1 SGHTA and CDR2 FQGTGA. V was clipped by 5 bases and J by 4 bases; unmatched bases: 7. The CDR3 consists of 15 residues. As DNA, the CDR3 is TGTGCCAGCAGCCCCTCGACAGGGGTGTACAATGAGCAGTTCTTC. Protein: CASSPSTGVYNEQFF.

The gene calls are TRBV18 and TRBJ2-1; 14 positions agree with TRBD2. The trim removed 3 bases at V and 9 bases at J, leaving 1 base unmatched. Germline V lookup: CDR1 KGHSH, CDR2 LQKENI. This CDR3 is 14 amino acids long. CDR3 nucleotide sequence: TGTGCCAGCTCACCGGGACTAGCGGGAGCTGAGCAGTTCTTC. Translated: CASSPGLAGAEQFF.

A note on this clone: Other DNA sequences within the sample encode an identical CDR3. This rearrangement joins TRBV4-1 to TRBJ1-3, with 9 bases matching TRBD1. Unmatched junction bases numbered 6, after V lost 3 bases and J lost 0 bases. The CDR3 sequence is 17 residues long. Germline V gives CDR1 MGHRA, CDR2 YSYEKL. This CDR3 reads CASSQEPGQGSGNTIYF. CDR3 bases: TGCGCCAGCAGCCAGGAACCGGGACAGGGCTCTGGAAACACCATATATTTT.

This clone came up a few times. The J gene is TRBJ2-7, the V gene TRBV4-2, with a tentative D call TRBD2 (5 bases). Trimming shortened V by 0 bases and J by 2 bases, and 17 bases separated the two germline ends. Looked up from germline, CDR1 is LGHNA and CDR2 is YNFKEQ. The CDR3 totals 17 residues. CDR3 nucleotides: TGTGCCAGCAGCCAAGATGGATCGGGGATATACCCCTACGAGCAGTACTTC. Protein: CASSQDGSGIYPYEQYF.

The chain links TRBV18 to TRBJ1-2, with 8 bases that match TRBD1. The germline gives CDR1 KGHSH, CDR2 LQKENI. V gave up 3 bases and J gave up 8 bases; unmatched junction bases: 5. This CDR3 has 13 amino acids. CDR3: CASSPDRAGGYTF. The CDR3 DNA sequence: TGTGCCAGCTCACCGGACAGGGCCGGCGGCTACACCTTC. Based on the CDR3 plus reference TRBV18 and TRBJ1-2, the full variable domain is NAGVMQNPRHLVRRRGQEARLRCSPMKGHSHVYWYRQLPEEGLKFMVYLQKENIIDESGMPKERFSAEFPKEGPSILRIQQVVRGDSAAYFCASSPDRAGGYTFGSGTRLTVV.

This chain uses TRBV7-2 with TRBJ2-3; D possibly corresponds to TRBD2 (5 bases). The CDR3 loop spans 14 amino acids. Germline assignment: CDR1 SGHTA and CDR2 FQGNSA. CDR3 residues: CATGSRDPTDTQYF. In DNA form, the CDR3 reads TGTGCAACGGGGAGCCGGGATCCCACAGATACGCAGTATTTT.

This clone was observed once. This chain uses TRBV6-6 with TRBJ2-1, with 16 bases matching TRBD2. CDR1 is MNHNY and CDR2 is SVGAGI in the germline V gene (reference sequence). V gave up 6 bases and J gave up 8 bases; unmatched junction bases: 4. The CDR3 is 15 residues long. The CDR3 DNA is TGTGCCAGCAGGTTGGGACTAGCGGGGGGGGATGAGCAGTTCTTC. It yields the protein CASRLGLAGGDEQFF.

The chain combines TRBV18 with TRBJ2-3; tentative D call: TRBD2 (5 bases). Germline CDR1 is KGHSH and CDR2 is LQKENI. This CDR3 region has 13 residues. V was clipped by 5 bases and J by 2 bases, with 8 bases between them. CDR3 sequence reads: CASSEGFTDTQYF. CDR3 DNA: TGTGCCAGCTCAGAGGGATTCACAGATACGCAGTATTTT.

The V call is TRBV5-6, the J call TRBJ2-5; a weak D match, TRBD1 (7 bases). Germline V gene sequence: CDR1 SGHDT, CDR2 YYEEEE. Between the trimmed V and J ends, which lost 3 bases and 4 bases, there was a span of 22 bases. This CDR3 spans 17 amino acids. The CDR3 bases are TGTGCCAGCAGCTGGGGCGGAGGAGGGGGCAGTGGAGAGACCCAGTACTTC. Translating gives CASSWGGGGGSGETQYF.

The rearrangement links TRBV6-1 to TRBJ2-1; 8 bases fit TRBD2. The CDR3 extends over 15 amino acids. The junction had 0 bases not matched to a gene; V was cut back by 2 bases and J by 0 bases. In germline, CDR1 is MNHNS, CDR2 SASEGT. The CDR3 DNA follows: TGTGCCAGCAGTGAACTAGCGGGCTCCTACAATGAGCAGTTCTTC. It codes for CASSELAGSYNEQFF.

The rearrangement joins TRBV5-4 to TRBJ2-2, with a tentative D call TRBD1 (6 bases). V was pared by 0 bases and J by 7 bases, with 10 bases between. CDR3 size: 14 residues. Germline CDR1 reads SGHNT; CDR2 reads YYREEE (reference sequence). CDR3 sequence (DNA): TGTGCCAGCAGCTTGGACAGGGAGAACGGGGAGCTGTTTTTT. Its translation is CASSLDRENGELFF.

J is TRBJ2-7 and V is TRBV5-8; 9 nucleotides agree with TRBD1. Trimming cost V 4 bases and J 1 base; bases outside gene matches: 9. CDR3 length: 16 residues. The germline gives CDR1 SGHTS, CDR2 YDEGEE. The CDR3 nucleotides are TGTGCCAGCAGCGTAACCCCCGGGACAGGGTCCTACGAGCAGTACTTC. It encodes CASSVTPGTGSYEQYF.

This clone was seen a few times. This chain links TRBV29-1 with TRBJ2-7, with 12 positions matching TRBD1. The CDR3 length is 14 residues. Losses at the gene ends were 4 bases for V and 5 bases for J; bases not matched to a gene: 6. Germline V lookup: CDR1 SQVTM, CDR2 ANQGSEA. The CDR3: CSVAGGQGADEQYF. DNA of the CDR3: TGCAGCGTTGCTGGGGGACAGGGGGCAGACGAGCAGTACTTC.

The chain carries TRBV5-1 and TRBJ2-1; D call uncertain. CDR3 length equals 15 residues. V dropped 0 bases and J dropped 2 bases, with 9 bases sitting between them. Germline CDR1 and CDR2: SGHRS and YFSETQ. CDR3 amino acids: CASSLGGLTYNEQFF. The CDR3 nucleotides are TGCGCCAGCAGCTTGGGTGGCCTCACCTACAATGAGCAGTTCTTC.

This chain joins TRBV25-1 and TRBJ1-4; D is uncertain. The V end was cut by 4 bases, the J end by 0 bases, with 6 bases between. CDR3 length: 14 amino acids. From germline, CDR1 is MGHDK and CDR2 SYGVNS. CDR3 coding DNA: TGTGCCAGCAGTGCGGGAACAACTAATGAAAAACTGTTTTTT. Amino acids: CASSAGTTNEKLFF.